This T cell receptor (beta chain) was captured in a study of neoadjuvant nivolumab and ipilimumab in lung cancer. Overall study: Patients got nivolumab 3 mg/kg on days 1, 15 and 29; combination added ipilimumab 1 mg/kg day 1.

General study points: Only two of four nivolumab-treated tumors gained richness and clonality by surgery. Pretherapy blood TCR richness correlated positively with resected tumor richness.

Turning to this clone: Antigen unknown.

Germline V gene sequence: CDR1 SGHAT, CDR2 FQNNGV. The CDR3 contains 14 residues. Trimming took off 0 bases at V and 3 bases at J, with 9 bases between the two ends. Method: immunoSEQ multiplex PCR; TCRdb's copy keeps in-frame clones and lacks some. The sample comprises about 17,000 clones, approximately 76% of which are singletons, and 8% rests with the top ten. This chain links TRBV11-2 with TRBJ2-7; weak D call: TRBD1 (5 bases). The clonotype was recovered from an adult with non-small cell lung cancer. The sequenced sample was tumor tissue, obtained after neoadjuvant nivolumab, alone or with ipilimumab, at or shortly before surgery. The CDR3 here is CASSLERQFYEQYF. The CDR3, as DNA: TGTGCCAGCAGCTTAGAGCGACAGTTCTACGAGCAGTACTTC.